These T cell receptor beta chains were read from a single sample in a study of graft-versus-host responses after intestinal transplantation. Generated by immunoSEQ multiplex PCR, the TCRdb table keeps only in-frame clones and is missing some. The sample includes 13,000 to 15,000 clones, more than 30% of them seen just once. This sample comprised alloreactive CD8+ T cells from a mixed lymphocyte reaction culture, obtained before intestinal transplant. The receptors stem from a human patient who received an intestinal transplant. The CDR3 runs from the conserved cysteine through the conserved F or W. The D gene is left open where the match is weak. Only part of the rows carry a size: once, few, many, or a class if the clone is expanded.

abundance: .
j_gene: TRBJ2-5
d_gene: .
v_gene: TRBV19
CDR3aa: CATSTAKEQYF
CDR3nt: TGTGCCACCTCGACAGCCAAAGAGCAGTACTTC

abundance: .
j_gene: TRBJ1-5
d_gene: .
v_gene: TRBV29-1
CDR3aa: CSVGSDYSNQPQHF
CDR3nt: TGCAGCGTTGGGAGTGACTATAGCAATCAGCCCCAGCATTTT

abundance: .
j_gene: TRBJ2-3
d_gene: .
v_gene: TRBV2
CDR3aa: CASRRADTQYF
CDR3nt: TGTGCCAGCAGGAGGGCAGATACGCAGTATTTT

abundance: few
j_gene: TRBJ1-1
d_gene: .
v_gene: TRBV27
CDR3aa: CASSWGGLGTEAFF
CDR3nt: TGTGCCAGCTCTTGGGGGGGGCTCGGAACTGAAGCTTTCTTT

abundance: .
j_gene: TRBJ2-7
d_gene: TRBD2
v_gene: TRBV13
CDR3aa: CASSTTSGGSSYEQYF
CDR3nt: TGTGCCAGCAGCACGACGAGCGGGGGAAGCTCCTACGAGCAGTACTTC

abundance: .
j_gene: TRBJ1-1
d_gene: .
v_gene: TRBV4-1
CDR3aa: CASSHLTGIMNTEAFF
CDR3nt: TGCGCCAGCAGCCATTTGACGGGGATAATGAACACTGAAGCTTTCTTT

abundance: medium-sized
j_gene: TRBJ2-3
d_gene: TRBD2
v_gene: TRBV5-4
CDR3aa: CASSLKVSGTDTQYF
CDR3nt: TGTGCCAGCAGCTTGAAGGTTAGCGGGACAGATACGCAGTATTTT

abundance: .
j_gene: TRBJ1-1
d_gene: TRBD1
v_gene: TRBV19
CDR3aa: CASSLTGGTEAFF
CDR3nt: TGTGCCAGTAGTCTCACAGGGGGCACTGAAGCTTTCTTT

abundance: few
j_gene: TRBJ2-3
d_gene: TRBD2
v_gene: TRBV4-1
CDR3aa: CASSQGLADTQYF
CDR3nt: TGCGCCAGCAGCCAAGGACTAGCCGATACGCAGTATTTT

abundance: few
j_gene: TRBJ1-3
d_gene: .
v_gene: TRBV5-8
CDR3aa: CASSLASGRTGNTIYF
CDR3nt: TGTGCCAGCAGCTTGGCCTCAGGGAGGACTGGAAACACCATATATTTT

abundance: .
j_gene: TRBJ2-3
d_gene: TRBD1
v_gene: TRBV28
CDR3aa: CASSFPGTGGTDTQYF
CDR3nt: TGTGCCAGCAGTTTCCCTGGGACAGGGGGAACAGATACGCAGTATTTT

abundance: few
j_gene: TRBJ2-1
d_gene: .
v_gene: TRBV6-5
CDR3aa: CASSYSGYNEQFF
CDR3nt: TGTGCCAGCAGTTACTCCGGCTACAATGAGCAGTTCTTC

abundance: .
j_gene: TRBJ1-2
d_gene: TRBD1
v_gene: TRBV11-2
CDR3aa: CASFQTGDGYTF
CDR3nt: TGTGCCAGCTTCCAGACAGGGGATGGCTACACCTTC

abundance: few
j_gene: TRBJ2-7
d_gene: .
v_gene: TRBV27
CDR3aa: CATAPKASQAYEQYF
CDR3nt: TGTGCCACAGCCCCGAAGGCTAGCCAAGCCTACGAGCAGTACTTC

abundance: few
j_gene: TRBJ2-2
d_gene: .
v_gene: TRBV29-1
CDR3aa: CSVEVAGSWNTGELFF
CDR3nt: TGCAGCGTTGAGGTTGCAGGCAGTTGGAACACCGGGGAGCTGTTTTTT

abundance: once
j_gene: TRBJ2-7
d_gene: .
v_gene: TRBV7-8
CDR3aa: CASSLPVVGDSYEQYF
CDR3nt: TGTGCCAGCAGCTTACCGGTTGTAGGGGACTCCTACGAGCAGTACTTC

abundance: .
j_gene: TRBJ2-7
d_gene: TRBD2
v_gene: TRBV6-5
CDR3aa: CASSYGGVEQYF
CDR3nt: TGTGCCAGCAGTTACGGGGGGGTCGAGCAGTACTTC

abundance: once
j_gene: TRBJ2-3
d_gene: TRBD2
v_gene: TRBV5-6
CDR3aa: CASTIAGAAGTDTQYF
CDR3nt: TGTGCCAGCACAATAGCGGGAGCCGCGGGGACAGATACGCAGTATTTT

abundance: .
j_gene: TRBJ2-7
d_gene: .
v_gene: TRBV27
CDR3aa: CASSLGTFSGGQYF
CDR3nt: TGTGCCAGCAGTCTGGGGACATTTTCCGGAGGGCAGTACTTC

abundance: .
j_gene: TRBJ2-7
d_gene: TRBD2
v_gene: TRBV6-6
CDR3aa: CASSPLAGAEQYF
CDR3nt: TGTGCCAGCAGTCCACTAGCGGGAGCCGAGCAGTACTTC

abundance: .
j_gene: TRBJ1-5
d_gene: .
v_gene: TRBV4-1
CDR3aa: CASSQDLNQPQHF
CDR3nt: TGTGCCAGCAGCCAAGATCTCAATCAGCCCCAGCATTTT

abundance: .
j_gene: TRBJ1-2
d_gene: TRBD1
v_gene: TRBV6-1
CDR3aa: CASRVGQGAFGYTF
CDR3nt: TGTGCCAGTAGGGTGGGACAGGGGGCTTTTGGCTACACCTTC

abundance: medium-sized
j_gene: TRBJ2-1
d_gene: .
v_gene: TRBV30
CDR3aa: CAWSVPLRGEQFF
CDR3nt: TGTGCCTGGAGTGTGCCGCTACGTGGTGAGCAGTTCTTC

abundance: once
j_gene: TRBJ1-2
d_gene: .
v_gene: TRBV2
CDR3aa: CASSEMGGGHYGYTF
CDR3nt: TGTGCCAGCAGTGAAATGGGCGGGGGGCACTATGGCTACACCTTC

abundance: .
j_gene: TRBJ1-1
d_gene: TRBD1
v_gene: TRBV5-6
CDR3aa: CASSLGDSLSFF
CDR3nt: TGTGCCAGCAGCCTAGGGGACAGTCTGTCTTTCTTT

abundance: .
j_gene: TRBJ2-1
d_gene: .
v_gene: TRBV2
CDR3aa: CASSDTAGAGDNEQFF
CDR3nt: TGTGCCAGCAGCGACACTGCGGGAGCAGGGGACAATGAGCAGTTCTTC

abundance: .
j_gene: TRBJ2-3
d_gene: .
v_gene: TRBV27
CDR3aa: CASSFGRFSTDTQYF
CDR3nt: TGTGCCAGCAGTTTTGGCAGGTTTAGCACAGATACGCAGTATTTT

abundance: few
j_gene: TRBJ2-5
d_gene: .
v_gene: TRBV9
CDR3aa: CASSTGIGTRLQETQYF
CDR3nt: TGTGCCAGCAGTACAGGGATTGGAACTCGCCTCCAAGAGACCCAGTACTTC

abundance: .
j_gene: TRBJ2-7
d_gene: .
v_gene: TRBV6-1
CDR3aa: CASSPGSSYEQYF
CDR3nt: TGTGCCAGCAGTCCCGGGTCCTCCTACGAGCAGTACTTC

abundance: .
j_gene: TRBJ2-7
d_gene: .
v_gene: TRBV5-1
CDR3aa: CASSLGLGSHEQYF
CDR3nt: TGCGCCAGCAGCTTGGGTCTGGGCTCCCACGAGCAGTACTTC

abundance: .
j_gene: TRBJ2-3
d_gene: TRBD1
v_gene: TRBV11-3
CDR3aa: CASSSGTVDTQYF
CDR3nt: TGTGCCAGCAGCTCTGGGACAGTAGATACGCAGTATTTT

abundance: .
j_gene: TRBJ2-3
d_gene: TRBD2
v_gene: TRBV9
CDR3aa: CASSSGWGGYTDTQYF
CDR3nt: TGTGCCAGCAGCTCAGGGTGGGGGGGGTACACAGATACGCAGTATTTT

abundance: few
j_gene: TRBJ1-1
d_gene: .
v_gene: TRBV28
CDR3aa: CASGDTPSTEAFF
CDR3nt: TGTGCCAGCGGGGACACTCCGAGCACTGAAGCTTTCTTT

abundance: .
j_gene: TRBJ1-1
d_gene: TRBD1
v_gene: TRBV15
CDR3aa: CATKTDRGNTEAFF
CDR3nt: TGTGCCACCAAGACGGACAGGGGGAACACTGAAGCTTTCTTT

abundance: .
j_gene: TRBJ1-5
d_gene: TRBD1
v_gene: TRBV6-5
CDR3aa: CASSQRQGPQPQHF
CDR3nt: TGTGCCAGCAGCCAAAGACAGGGCCCTCAGCCCCAGCATTTT

abundance: .
j_gene: TRBJ2-1
d_gene: TRBD2
v_gene: TRBV5-6
CDR3aa: CASSLMRGIGDEQFF
CDR3nt: TGTGCCAGCAGCTTGATGCGGGGGATAGGCGATGAGCAGTTCTTC

abundance: .
j_gene: TRBJ1-1
d_gene: TRBD1
v_gene: TRBV7-6
CDR3aa: CASSFGTVTEAFF
CDR3nt: TGTGCCAGCAGCTTCGGGACAGTCACTGAAGCTTTCTTT

abundance: few
j_gene: TRBJ2-7
d_gene: TRBD2
v_gene: TRBV7-6
CDR3aa: CASSLVSGASYEQYF
CDR3nt: TGTGCCAGCAGCTTAGTGAGCGGGGCCTCCTACGAGCAGTACTTC

abundance: .
j_gene: TRBJ1-1
d_gene: TRBD1
v_gene: TRBV7-9
CDR3aa: CASSPGQTVNTEAFF
CDR3nt: TGTGCCAGCAGCCCGGGACAGACAGTTAACACTGAAGCTTTCTTT

abundance: few
j_gene: TRBJ2-2
d_gene: .
v_gene: TRBV6-5
CDR3aa: CASSFSSTGELFF
CDR3nt: TGTGCCAGCAGTTTTAGTAGCACCGGGGAGCTGTTTTTT

abundance: few
j_gene: TRBJ2-2
d_gene: .
v_gene: TRBV6-5
CDR3aa: CASSPSNTGELFF
CDR3nt: TGTGCCAGCAGTCCATCGAACACCGGGGAGCTGTTTTTT

abundance: .
j_gene: TRBJ1-2
d_gene: .
v_gene: TRBV4-1
CDR3aa: CASSQVEARVRGYTF
CDR3nt: TGCGCCAGCAGCCAAGTCGAGGCCCGGGTACGAGGCTACACCTTC

abundance: .
j_gene: TRBJ2-2
d_gene: .
v_gene: TRBV4-1
CDR3aa: CASSLIGGGAGELFF
CDR3nt: TGCGCCAGCAGCCTAATCGGGGGAGGAGCCGGGGAGCTGTTTTTT

abundance: few
j_gene: TRBJ2-7
d_gene: TRBD1
v_gene: TRBV5-6
CDR3aa: CASSPVTGLLLF
CDR3nt: TGTGCCAGCAGCCCCGTGACAGGGCTCCTTTTATTC

abundance: .
j_gene: TRBJ2-4
d_gene: TRBD2
v_gene: TRBV18
CDR3aa: CASSTGGVAKNIQYF
CDR3nt: TGTGCCAGCTCGACTGGGGGGGTGGCCAAAAACATTCAGTACTTC

abundance: .
j_gene: TRBJ2-7
d_gene: TRBD2
v_gene: TRBV30
CDR3aa: CAWSLGTSGNYEQYF
CDR3nt: TGTGCCTGGAGTCTCGGGACTAGCGGGAACTACGAGCAGTACTTC

abundance: few
j_gene: TRBJ2-7
d_gene: .
v_gene: TRBV6-1
CDR3aa: CASSARLPYEQYF
CDR3nt: TGTGCCAGCAGTGCGAGGCTGCCCTACGAGCAGTACTTC

abundance: few
j_gene: TRBJ2-7
d_gene: .
v_gene: TRBV11-2
CDR3aa: CASSLDLGGSLYEQYF
CDR3nt: TGTGCCAGCAGCTTAGATTTGGGAGGATCGCTGTACGAGCAGTACTTC

abundance: few
j_gene: TRBJ1-4
d_gene: .
v_gene: TRBV6-5
CDR3aa: CASSPTSNEKLFF
CDR3nt: TGTGCCAGCAGCCCGACAAGTAATGAAAAACTGTTTTTT

abundance: .
j_gene: TRBJ2-3
d_gene: TRBD2
v_gene: TRBV9
CDR3aa: CASSVGGASGATDTQYF
CDR3nt: TGTGCCAGCAGCGTAGGGGGGGCTAGCGGGGCCACAGATACGCAGTATTTT

abundance: .
j_gene: TRBJ2-7
d_gene: .
v_gene: TRBV15
CDR3aa: CATSGGTGSYEQYF
CDR3nt: TGTGCCACCAGCGGAGGCACAGGTTCCTACGAGCAGTACTTC

abundance: .
j_gene: TRBJ2-3
d_gene: TRBD2
v_gene: TRBV7-8
CDR3aa: CASSSGGATDTQYF
CDR3nt: TGTGCCAGCAGCTCCGGGGGGGCCACAGATACGCAGTATTTT

abundance: .
j_gene: TRBJ2-3
d_gene: TRBD2
v_gene: TRBV5-6
CDR3aa: CASSLSVSGADTQYF
CDR3nt: TGTGCCAGCAGCTTGTCGGTTAGCGGGGCAGATACGCAGTATTTT

abundance: .
j_gene: TRBJ2-1
d_gene: TRBD2
v_gene: TRBV27
CDR3aa: CASSLLAGGYNEQFF
CDR3nt: TGTGCCAGCAGTTTACTAGCGGGGGGGTACAATGAGCAGTTCTTC